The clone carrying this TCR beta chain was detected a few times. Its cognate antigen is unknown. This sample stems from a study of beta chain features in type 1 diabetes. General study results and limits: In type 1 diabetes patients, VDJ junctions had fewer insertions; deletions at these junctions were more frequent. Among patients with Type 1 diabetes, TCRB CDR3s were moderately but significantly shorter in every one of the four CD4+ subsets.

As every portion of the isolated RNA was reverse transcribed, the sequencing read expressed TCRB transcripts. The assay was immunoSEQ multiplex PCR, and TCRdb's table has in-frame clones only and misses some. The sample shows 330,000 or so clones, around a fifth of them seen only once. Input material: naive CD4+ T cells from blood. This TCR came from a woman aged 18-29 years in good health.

CDR3 sequence reads: CASSPRYSGNTIYF. In DNA form, the CDR3 reads TGTGCCAGCAGCCCTAGATACTCTGGAAACACCATATATTTT. The genes are TRBV9 and TRBJ1-3; D not resolved. V was clipped by 4 bases and J by 0 bases, with 8 bases between them. The CDR3 extends over 14 amino acids. Per the germline V gene, CDR1 is SGDLS and CDR2 is YYNGEE.